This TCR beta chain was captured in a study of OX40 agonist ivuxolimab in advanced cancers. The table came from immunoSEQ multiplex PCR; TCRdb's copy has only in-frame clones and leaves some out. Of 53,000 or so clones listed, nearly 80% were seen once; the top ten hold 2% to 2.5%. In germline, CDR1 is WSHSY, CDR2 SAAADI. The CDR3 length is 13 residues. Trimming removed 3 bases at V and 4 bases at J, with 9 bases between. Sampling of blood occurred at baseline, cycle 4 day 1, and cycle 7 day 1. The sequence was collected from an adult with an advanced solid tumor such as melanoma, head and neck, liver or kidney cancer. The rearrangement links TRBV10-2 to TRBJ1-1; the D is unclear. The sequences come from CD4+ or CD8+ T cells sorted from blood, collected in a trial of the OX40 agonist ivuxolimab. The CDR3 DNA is TGCGCCAGCAGTGATGGATCCCCCACTGAAGCTTTCTTT. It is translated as CASSDGSPTEAFF.